What follows describes a single T cell receptor (beta chain). What it binds is unknown. The PCR made use of 60 Vbeta and 13 Jbeta primers. The method was immunoSEQ multiplex PCR; TCRdb's version includes in-frame clones alone and lacks a portion of them. The data show 110,000 or so clones, roughly 69% seen once. The sample originates from a study of cytomegalovirus exposure and HLA in healthy donors. For the study at large: Early on, a data release was issued that held about 85 million unique TCRs from HLA-typed donors. Study observations and caveats: Generally TCR sequences proved uncommon, though certain public TCRs appeared in numerous donors. On later analysis, the bulk of CMV-associated TCR beta chains appeared to be HLA-restricted.

The donors (healthy individuals) were bone marrow donors. V shed 1 base and J shed 2 bases, with 10 bases lying between them. CDR3 length: 15 amino acids. Germline V gives CDR1 LNHNV, CDR2 YYDKDF (reference sequence). This sequence originates from a human donor in good health. The V and J genes are TRBV15 and TRBJ2-3; D perhaps matches TRBD2 (6 bases). The specimen sequenced was PBMCs. The CDR3 DNA reads as TGTGCCACCAGCAGAGTTAGCGGCTACACAGATACGCAGTATTTT. Its translation is CATSRVSGYTDTQYF.